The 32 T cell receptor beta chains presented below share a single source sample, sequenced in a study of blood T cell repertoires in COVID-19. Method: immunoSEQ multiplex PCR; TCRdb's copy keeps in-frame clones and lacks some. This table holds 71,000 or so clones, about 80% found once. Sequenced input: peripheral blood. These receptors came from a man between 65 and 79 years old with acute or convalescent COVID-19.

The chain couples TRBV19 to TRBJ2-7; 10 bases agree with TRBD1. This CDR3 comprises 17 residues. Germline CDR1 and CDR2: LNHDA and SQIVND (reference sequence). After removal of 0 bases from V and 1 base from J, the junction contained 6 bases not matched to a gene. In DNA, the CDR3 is TGTGCCAGTAGTATAGACCTCGGGACAGGGGCTTCCTACGAGCAGTACTTC. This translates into CASSIDLGTGASYEQYF.

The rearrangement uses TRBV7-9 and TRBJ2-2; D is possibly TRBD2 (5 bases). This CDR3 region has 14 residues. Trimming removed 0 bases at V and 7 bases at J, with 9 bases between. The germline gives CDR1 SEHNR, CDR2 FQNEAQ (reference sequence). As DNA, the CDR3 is TGTGCCAGCAGCTTAGCCGGACGGGGCGGGGAGCTGTTTTTT. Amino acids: CASSLAGRGGELFF. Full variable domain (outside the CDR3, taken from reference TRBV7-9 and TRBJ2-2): DTGVSQNPRHKITKRGQNVTFRCDPISEHNRLYWYRQTLGQGPEFLTYFQNEAQLEKSRLLSDRFSAERPKGSFSTLEIQRTEQGDSAMYLCASSLAGRGGELFFGEGSRLTVL.

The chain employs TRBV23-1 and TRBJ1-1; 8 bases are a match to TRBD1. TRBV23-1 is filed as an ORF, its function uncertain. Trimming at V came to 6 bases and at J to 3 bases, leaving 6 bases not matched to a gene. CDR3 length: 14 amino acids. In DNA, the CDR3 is TGCGCCAGCAGCCGGGGCAGGGGGCACACTGAAGCTTTCTTT. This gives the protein CASSRGRGHTEAFF.

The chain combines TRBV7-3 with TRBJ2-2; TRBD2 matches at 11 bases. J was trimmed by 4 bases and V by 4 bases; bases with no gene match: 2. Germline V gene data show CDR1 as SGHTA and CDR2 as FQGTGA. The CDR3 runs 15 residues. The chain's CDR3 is CASSSGLAATGELFF. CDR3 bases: TGTGCCAGCAGCTCGGGACTAGCGGCCACCGGGGAGCTGTTTTTT.

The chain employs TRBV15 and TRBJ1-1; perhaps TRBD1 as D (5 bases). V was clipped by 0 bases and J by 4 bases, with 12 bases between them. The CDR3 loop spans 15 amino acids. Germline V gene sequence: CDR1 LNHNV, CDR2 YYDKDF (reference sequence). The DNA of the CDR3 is TGTGCCACCAGCAGAGATTGGGGGGATGTCACTGAAGCTTTCTTT. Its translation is CATSRDWGDVTEAFF.

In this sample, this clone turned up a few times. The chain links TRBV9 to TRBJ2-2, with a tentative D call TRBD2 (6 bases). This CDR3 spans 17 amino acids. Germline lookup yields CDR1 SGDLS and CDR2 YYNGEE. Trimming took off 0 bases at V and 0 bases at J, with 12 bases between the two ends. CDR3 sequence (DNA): TGTGCCAGCAGCGTAGTCGATAGCGGAGCGAACACCGGGGAGCTGTTTTTT. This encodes CASSVVDSGANTGELFF.

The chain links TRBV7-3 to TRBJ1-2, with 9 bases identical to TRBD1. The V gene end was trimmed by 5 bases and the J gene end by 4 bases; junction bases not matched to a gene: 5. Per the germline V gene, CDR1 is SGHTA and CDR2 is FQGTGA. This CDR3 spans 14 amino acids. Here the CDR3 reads CASSPGTGTYGYTF. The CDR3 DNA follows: TGTGCCAGCAGCCCCGGGACAGGGACCTATGGCTACACCTTC.

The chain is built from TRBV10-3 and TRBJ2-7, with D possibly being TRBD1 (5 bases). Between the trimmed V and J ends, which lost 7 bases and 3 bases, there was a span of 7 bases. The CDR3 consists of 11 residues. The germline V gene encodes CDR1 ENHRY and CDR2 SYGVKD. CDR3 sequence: CAITRDYEQYF. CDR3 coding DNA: TGTGCCATCACCAGGGACTACGAGCAGTACTTC.

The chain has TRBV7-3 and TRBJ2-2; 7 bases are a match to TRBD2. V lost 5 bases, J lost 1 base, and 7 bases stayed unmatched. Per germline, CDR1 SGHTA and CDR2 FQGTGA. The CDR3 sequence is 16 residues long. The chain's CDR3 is CASSPVASGNTGELFF. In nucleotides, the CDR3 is TGTGCCAGCAGCCCAGTGGCTAGCGGGAACACCGGGGAGCTGTTTTTT.

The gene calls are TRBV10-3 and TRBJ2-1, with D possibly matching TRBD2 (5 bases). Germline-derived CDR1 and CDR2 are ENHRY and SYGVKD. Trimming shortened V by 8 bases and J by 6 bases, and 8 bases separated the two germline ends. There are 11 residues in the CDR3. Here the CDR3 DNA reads TGTGCCATCGCGGGTGTCAATGAGCAGTTCTTC. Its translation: CAIAGVNEQFF.

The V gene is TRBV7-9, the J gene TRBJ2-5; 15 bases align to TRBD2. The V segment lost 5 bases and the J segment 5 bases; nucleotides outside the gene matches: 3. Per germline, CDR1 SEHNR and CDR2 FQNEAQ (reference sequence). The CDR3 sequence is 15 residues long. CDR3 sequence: CASSPGTSGGETQYF. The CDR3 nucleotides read TGTGCCAGCAGCCCCGGGACTAGCGGGGGGGAGACCCAGTACTTC.

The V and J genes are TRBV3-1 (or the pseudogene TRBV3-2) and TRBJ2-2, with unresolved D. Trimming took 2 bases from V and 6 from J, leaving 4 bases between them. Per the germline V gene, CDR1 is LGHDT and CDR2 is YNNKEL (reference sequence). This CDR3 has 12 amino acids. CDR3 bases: TGTGCCAGCAGCCAAACAGCCGGGGAGCTGTTTTTT. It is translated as CASSQTAGELFF.

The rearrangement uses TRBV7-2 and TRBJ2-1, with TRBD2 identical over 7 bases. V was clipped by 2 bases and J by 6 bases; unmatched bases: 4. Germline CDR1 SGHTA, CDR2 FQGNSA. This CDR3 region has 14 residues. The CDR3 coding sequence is TGTGCCAGCAGCTTACTCGGGAGGAGCAATGAGCAGTTCTTC. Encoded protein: CASSLLGRSNEQFF. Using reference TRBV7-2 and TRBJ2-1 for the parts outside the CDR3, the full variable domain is GAGVSQSPSNKVTEKGKDVELRCDPISGHTALYWYRQSLGQGLEFLIYFQGNSAPDKSGLPSDRFSAERTGGSVSTLTIQRTQQEDSAVYLCASSLLGRSNEQFFGPGTRLTVL.

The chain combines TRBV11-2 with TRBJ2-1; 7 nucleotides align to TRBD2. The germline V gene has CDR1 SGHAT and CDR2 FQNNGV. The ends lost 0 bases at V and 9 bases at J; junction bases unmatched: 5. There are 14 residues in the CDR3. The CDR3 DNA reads TGTGCCAGCAGCTTAGATACCGGGAGGAGTGAGCAGTTCTTC. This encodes CASSLDTGRSEQFF.

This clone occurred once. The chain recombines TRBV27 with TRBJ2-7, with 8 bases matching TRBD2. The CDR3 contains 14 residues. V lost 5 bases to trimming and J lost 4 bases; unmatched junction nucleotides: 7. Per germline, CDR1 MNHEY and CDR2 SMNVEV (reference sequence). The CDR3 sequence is CASSQREFIYEQYF. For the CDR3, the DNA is TGTGCCAGCAGTCAGCGGGAGTTCATTTACGAGCAGTACTTC.

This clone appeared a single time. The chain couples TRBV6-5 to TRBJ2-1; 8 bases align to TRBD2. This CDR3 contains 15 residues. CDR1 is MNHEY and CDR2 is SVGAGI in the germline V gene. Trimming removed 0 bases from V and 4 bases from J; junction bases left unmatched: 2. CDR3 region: CASSYSGTRYNEQFF. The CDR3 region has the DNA TGTGCCAGCAGTTACTCGGGGACTAGATACAATGAGCAGTTCTTC.

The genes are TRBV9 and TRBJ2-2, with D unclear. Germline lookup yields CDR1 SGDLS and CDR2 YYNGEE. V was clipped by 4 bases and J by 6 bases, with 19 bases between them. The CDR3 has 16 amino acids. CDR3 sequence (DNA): TGTGCCAGCAGCCTCCGTCCCTGGGCGATGGCCGGGGAGCTGTTTTTT. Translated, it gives CASSLRPWAMAGELFF.

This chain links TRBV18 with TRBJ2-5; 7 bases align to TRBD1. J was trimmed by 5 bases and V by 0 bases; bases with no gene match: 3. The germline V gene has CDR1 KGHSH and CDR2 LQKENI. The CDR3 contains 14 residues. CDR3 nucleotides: TGTGCCAGCTCACCACCGAGGGGGCAGGAGACCCAGTACTTC. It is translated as CASSPPRGQETQYF.

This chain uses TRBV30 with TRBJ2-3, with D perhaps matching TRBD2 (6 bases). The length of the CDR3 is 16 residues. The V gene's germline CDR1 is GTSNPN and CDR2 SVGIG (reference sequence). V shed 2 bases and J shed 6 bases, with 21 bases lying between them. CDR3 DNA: TGTGCCTGGAGTCCCCCATCCGGGAGCCCCACGGATACGCAGTATTTT. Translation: CAWSPPSGSPTDTQYF.

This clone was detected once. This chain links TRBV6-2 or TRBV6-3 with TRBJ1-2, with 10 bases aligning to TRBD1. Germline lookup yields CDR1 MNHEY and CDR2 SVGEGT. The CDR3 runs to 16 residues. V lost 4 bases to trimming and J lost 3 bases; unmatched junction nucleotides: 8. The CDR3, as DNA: TGTGCCAGCAGTTCCACGACAGGGGGCTATTACTATGGCTACACCTTC. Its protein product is CASSSTTGGYYYGYTF.

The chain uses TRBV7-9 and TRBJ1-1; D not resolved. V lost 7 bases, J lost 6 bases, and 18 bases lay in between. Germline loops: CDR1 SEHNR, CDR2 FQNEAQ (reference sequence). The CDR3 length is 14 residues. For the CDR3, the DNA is TGTGCCAGCACCTCCGCGCAAATCGATGCTGAAGCTTTCTTT. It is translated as CASTSAQIDAEAFF.

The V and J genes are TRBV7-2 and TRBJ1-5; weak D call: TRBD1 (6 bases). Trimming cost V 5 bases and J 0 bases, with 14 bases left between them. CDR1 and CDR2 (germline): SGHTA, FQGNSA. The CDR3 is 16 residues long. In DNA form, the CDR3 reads TGTGCCAGCAGCCAAATTACAGGGTATAGCAATCAGCCCCAGCATTTT. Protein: CASSQITGYSNQPQHF.

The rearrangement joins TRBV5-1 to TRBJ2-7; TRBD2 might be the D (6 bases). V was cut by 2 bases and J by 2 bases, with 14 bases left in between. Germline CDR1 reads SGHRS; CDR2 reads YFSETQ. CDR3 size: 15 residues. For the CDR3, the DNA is TGCGCCAGCAGCTTCGGGACTCTTGGAACCTACGAGCAGTACTTC. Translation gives CASSFGTLGTYEQYF.

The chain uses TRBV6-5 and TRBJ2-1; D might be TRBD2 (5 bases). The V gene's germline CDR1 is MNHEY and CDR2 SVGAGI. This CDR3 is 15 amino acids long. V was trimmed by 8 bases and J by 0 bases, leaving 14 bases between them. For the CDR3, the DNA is TGTGCCAGCTCCCTAGGGAGCGGCTCCTACAATGAGCAGTTCTTC. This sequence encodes CASSLGSGSYNEQFF.

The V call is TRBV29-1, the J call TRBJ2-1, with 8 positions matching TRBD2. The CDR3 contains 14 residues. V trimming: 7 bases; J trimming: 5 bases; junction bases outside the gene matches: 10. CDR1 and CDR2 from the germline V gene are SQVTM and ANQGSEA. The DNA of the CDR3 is TGCAGCGCCCCACTAGCGGTGGGCCACAATGAGCAGTTCTTC. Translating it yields CSAPLAVGHNEQFF.

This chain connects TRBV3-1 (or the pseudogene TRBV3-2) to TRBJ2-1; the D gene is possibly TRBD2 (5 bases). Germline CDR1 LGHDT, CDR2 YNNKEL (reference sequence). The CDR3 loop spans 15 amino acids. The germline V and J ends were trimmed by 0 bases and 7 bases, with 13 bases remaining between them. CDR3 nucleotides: TGTGCCAGCAGCCAAGAGGCGGCTAGCTATAATGAGCAGTTCTTC. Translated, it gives CASSQEAASYNEQFF.

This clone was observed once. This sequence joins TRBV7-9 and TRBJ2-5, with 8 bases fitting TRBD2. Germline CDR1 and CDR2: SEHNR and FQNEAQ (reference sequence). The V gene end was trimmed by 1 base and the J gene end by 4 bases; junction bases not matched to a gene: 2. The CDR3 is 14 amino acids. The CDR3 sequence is CASSLGTSRETQYF. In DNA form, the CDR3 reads TGTGCCAGCAGCTTAGGGACTAGCAGAGAGACCCAGTACTTC.

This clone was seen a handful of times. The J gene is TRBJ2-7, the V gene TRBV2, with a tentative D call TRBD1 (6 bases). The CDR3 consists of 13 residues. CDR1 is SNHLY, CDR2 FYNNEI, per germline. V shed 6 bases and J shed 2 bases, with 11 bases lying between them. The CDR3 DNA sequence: TGTGCCAGCAGAGAGACAGGAACCTACGAGCAGTACTTC. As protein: CASRETGTYEQYF.

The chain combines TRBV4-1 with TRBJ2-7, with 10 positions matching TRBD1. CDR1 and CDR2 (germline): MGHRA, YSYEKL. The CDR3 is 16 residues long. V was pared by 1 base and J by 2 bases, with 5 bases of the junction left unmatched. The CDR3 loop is CASSQVSGQGTYEQYF. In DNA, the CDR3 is TGCGCCAGCAGCCAAGTGTCGGGACAGGGGACCTACGAGCAGTACTTC.

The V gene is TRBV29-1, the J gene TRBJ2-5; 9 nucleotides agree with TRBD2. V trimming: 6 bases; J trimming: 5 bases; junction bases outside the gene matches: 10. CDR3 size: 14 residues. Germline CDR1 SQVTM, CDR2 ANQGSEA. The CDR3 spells CSVGSGRSGETQYF. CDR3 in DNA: TGCAGCGTCGGTAGCGGGAGAAGTGGGGAGACCCAGTACTTC.

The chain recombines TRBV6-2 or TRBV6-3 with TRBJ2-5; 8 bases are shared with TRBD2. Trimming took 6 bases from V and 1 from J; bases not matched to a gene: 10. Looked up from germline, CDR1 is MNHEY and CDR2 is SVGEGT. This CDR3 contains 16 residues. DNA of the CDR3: TGTGCCAGCAGGCCTGGGGCTAGCGGGTTCCAAGAGACCCAGTACTTC. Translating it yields CASRPGASGFQETQYF.

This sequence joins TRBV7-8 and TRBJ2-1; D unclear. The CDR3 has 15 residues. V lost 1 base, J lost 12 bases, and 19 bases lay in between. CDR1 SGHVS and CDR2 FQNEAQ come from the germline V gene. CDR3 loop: CASSLGGGYMGAQFF. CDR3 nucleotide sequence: TGTGCCAGCAGCTTAGGTGGCGGCTACATGGGTGCGCAGTTCTTC.